Shown below are 20 T cell receptor beta chains from a single sample sequenced in a study of preoperative IRX-2 immunotherapy in early breast cancer. Regarding treatment: preoperative locoregional IRX-2 cytokine immunotherapy. Clones were read by immunoSEQ multiplex PCR, and TCRdb kept only the in-frame ones, dropping some. The data contain roughly 30,000 clones, 65% to 85% of them singletons. This sample was gathered from a patient treated with IRX-2 immunotherapy. The receptors originated from a human donor with breast cancer.

The rearrangement uses TRBV5-1 and TRBJ2-2; 10 bases are a match to TRBD1. The CDR3 is made up of 15 amino acids. Looked up from germline, CDR1 is SGHRS and CDR2 is YFSETQ. Germline trimming cut 1 base from V and 6 bases from J; bases unmatched to any gene: 3. The CDR3 DNA reads as TGCGCCAGCAGCTTGAGGGGACAGGGGCCCGGGGAGCTGTTTTTT. This translates into CASSLRGQGPGELFF.

The chain is built from TRBV6-8 and TRBJ1-3, with D unclear. V lost 0 bases to trimming and J lost 3 bases, with 15 bases between them. Germline-derived CDR1 and CDR2 are MNHGY and SAAAGT. The CDR3 is 17 amino acids. The CDR3 DNA reads TGTGCCAGCAGTTACTCGAAGGGAGGACGCGGTGGAAACACCATATATTTT. This translates into CASSYSKGGRGGNTIYF.

This rearrangement joins TRBV4-1 to TRBJ2-1, with a tentative D call TRBD1 (5 bases). Germline V gene lookup returns CDR1 MGHRA and CDR2 YSYEKL. This CDR3 is 14 amino acids long. Trimming shortened V by 0 bases and J by 9 bases, and 12 bases separated the two germline ends. The CDR3 DNA reads as TGCGCCAGCAGCCAAGATCCAGTGGGGCGTGAGCAGTTCTTC. The encoded protein is CASSQDPVGREQFF.

This clone was picked up a small number of times. This chain joins TRBV23-1 and TRBJ2-7, with D unclear. TRBV23-1 is an open reading frame, and its role is uncertain. With 6 bases removed from V and 0 bases from J, the gap between germline ends came to 15 bases. This CDR3 contains 15 residues. The CDR3 region is CASSQGTRSSYEQYF. CDR3 nucleotides: TGCGCCAGCAGCCAAGGAACACGAAGCTCCTACGAGCAGTACTTC.

The chain links TRBV12-5 to TRBJ2-3, with a weak D call TRBD1 (5 bases). V gave up 4 bases and J gave up 6 bases, with 5 bases separating them. The germline gives CDR1 LGHNT, CDR2 FRNRAP. The CDR3 contains 11 residues. CDR3 loop: CASGSGDTQYF. The CDR3 nucleotides read TGTGCTAGTGGTTCAGGGGATACGCAGTATTTT.

This clone was counted only a few times. V usage is TRBV11-3 and J usage is TRBJ1-1; 9 positions agree with TRBD1. V lost 2 bases to trimming and J lost 9 bases; unmatched junction nucleotides: 7. Germline CDR1 is SGHNT and CDR2 is YENEEA. The CDR3 loop spans 14 amino acids. CDR3 loop: CASSLRTGAAQAFF. The DNA of the CDR3 is TGTGCCAGCAGCTTACGGACAGGGGCCGCGCAAGCTTTCTTT.

The V gene is TRBV19, the J gene TRBJ2-3; 11 bases align to TRBD1. The CDR3 is 15 amino acids. Germline V gene lookup returns CDR1 LNHDA and CDR2 SQIVND (reference sequence). With 6 bases clipped from V and 6 bases from J, the junction kept 8 bases outside the gene matches. The CDR3 spells CASSTGTGGGDTQYF. The CDR3, as DNA: TGTGCCAGTAGCACCGGGACAGGGGGAGGGGATACGCAGTATTTT. Complete variable domain (other parts from reference TRBV19 and TRBJ2-3): DGGITQSPKYLFRKEGQNVTLSCEQNLNHDAMYWYRQDPGQGLRLIYYSQIVNDFQKGDIAEGYSVSREKKESFPLTVTSAQKNPTAFYLCASSTGTGGGDTQYFGPGTRLTVL.

The rearrangement uses TRBV7-1 and TRBJ2-7; D remains unclear. TRBV7-1 falls under the ORF class, with uncertain function. The CDR3 is made up of 15 amino acids. V lost 2 bases and J lost 3, with 14 bases in between. The CDR3 is CASSSSGFRGYEQYF. The CDR3 DNA is TGTGCCAGCAGCTCATCTGGGTTTCGAGGCTACGAGCAGTACTTC.

CDR3 DNA: TGTGCCAGCAGCCCCGCGGACAGATCCTACGAGCAGTACTTC. It encodes CASSPADRSYEQYF. The chain couples TRBV28 to TRBJ2-7, with D perhaps TRBD1 (6 bases). The CDR3 totals 14 residues. The V gene's germline CDR1 is MDHEN and CDR2 SYDVKM. V was cut by 6 bases and J by 1 base, with 13 bases left in between.

The chain joins TRBV28 to TRBJ2-7; 8 nucleotides agree with TRBD1. This CDR3 is 15 amino acids long. The germline V gene has CDR1 MDHEN and CDR2 SYDVKM. V lost 5 bases and J lost 2; bases outside the gene matches: 8. DNA of the CDR3: TGTGCCAGCAGTCCCGCGGGACAGGTTACCTACGAGCAGTACTTC. Translated: CASSPAGQVTYEQYF. Variable domain in full (rest from reference TRBV28 and TRBJ2-7): DVKVTQSSRYLVKRTGEKVFLECVQDMDHENMFWYRQDPGLGLRLIYFSYDVKMKEKGDIPEGYSVSREKKERFSLILESASTNQTSMYLCASSPAGQVTYEQYFGPGTRLTVT.

The chain is built from TRBV28 and TRBJ1-2, with D hard to call. This CDR3 region has 12 residues. Germline V lookup: CDR1 MDHEN, CDR2 SYDVKM. The germline V and J ends were trimmed by 7 bases and 1 base, with 7 bases remaining between them. The CDR3 sequence: CASTFSNYGYTF. As DNA, the CDR3 is TGTGCCAGCACCTTCAGTAACTATGGCTACACCTTC.

The V gene is TRBV19, the J gene TRBJ2-1; no clear D gene. With 5 bases removed from V and 6 bases from J, the gap between germline ends came to 17 bases. The CDR3 totals 15 residues. Germline loops: CDR1 LNHDA, CDR2 SQIVND (reference sequence). In DNA, the CDR3 is TGTGCCAGTAGTCCCTCGTTGGTGTCGGGCAATGAGCAGTTCTTC. This translates into CASSPSLVSGNEQFF. The full variable domain, completed using reference TRBV19 and TRBJ2-1, is DGGITQSPKYLFRKEGQNVTLSCEQNLNHDAMYWYRQDPGQGLRLIYYSQIVNDFQKGDIAEGYSVSREKKESFPLTVTSAQKNPTAFYLCASSPSLVSGNEQFFGPGTRLTVL.

The DNA for the CDR3 is TGTGCCTGGTACGAGATGACGACAGGTTCTGAAGCTTTCTTT. As protein: CAWYEMTTGSEAFF. The V call is TRBV30, the J call TRBJ1-1, with D possibly TRBD1 on 6 matching bases. This CDR3 comprises 14 residues. Trimming shortened V by 5 bases and J by 6 bases, and 19 bases separated the two germline ends. Germline V gene data show CDR1 as GTSNPN and CDR2 as SVGIG (reference sequence).

The V gene is TRBV28, the J gene TRBJ2-2, with 7 nucleotides matching TRBD1. The CDR3 runs 14 residues. J was trimmed by 4 bases and V by 6 bases; bases with no gene match: 5. Germline CDR1 and CDR2: MDHEN and SYDVKM. CDR3 in DNA: TGTGCCAGCAGAAGACAGGGTACCACCGGGGAGCTGTTTTTT. Its protein is CASRRQGTTGELFF.

The gene calls are TRBV6-8 and TRBJ1-5; D perhaps matches TRBD1 (6 bases). Trimming took off 10 bases at V and 2 bases at J, with 15 bases between the two ends. The CDR3 sequence is 14 residues long. Germline CDR1 reads MNHGY; CDR2 reads SAAAGT. In DNA form, the CDR3 reads TGTGCCACCCGTTTAGGGGGGGGCAATCAGCCCCAGCATTTT. Its protein is CATRLGGGNQPQHF.

The chain couples TRBV6-8 to TRBJ2-3; possibly TRBD2 for D (6 bases). Germline CDR1 is MNHGY and CDR2 is SAAAGT. The CDR3 runs 14 residues. V was clipped by 5 bases and J by 2 bases, with 11 bases between them. The CDR3: CASSVLAITDTQYF. CDR3 DNA: TGTGCCAGCAGTGTTCTAGCGATCACAGATACGCAGTATTTT.

The rearrangement links TRBV28 to TRBJ1-5; TRBD1 is a possible D gene (5 bases). Germline V gene data show CDR1 as MDHEN and CDR2 as SYDVKM. This CDR3 is 15 amino acids long. Between the trimmed V and J ends, which lost 3 bases and 2 bases, there was a span of 11 bases. CDR3 loop: CASSFGGYGNQPQHF. CDR3 sequence (DNA): TGTGCCAGCAGTTTTGGGGGGTACGGCAATCAGCCCCAGCATTTT.

This clone was detected once. This CDR3 reads CASSLERAQETQYF. CDR3 nucleotide sequence: TGTGCCAGCAGTTTGGAGCGGGCCCAGGAGACCCAGTACTTC. This sequence joins TRBV28 and TRBJ2-5; a possible D gene is TRBD2 (6 bases). The CDR3 consists of 14 residues. Trimming stripped 3 bases from V and 5 bases from J, with 13 bases between. The germline gives CDR1 MDHEN, CDR2 SYDVKM.

The chain employs TRBV11-3 and TRBJ2-7; 10 bases agree with TRBD2. This CDR3 region has 14 residues. With V trimmed by 6 bases and J by 5 bases, 7 bases remained unmatched. Germline CDR1 reads SGHNT; CDR2 reads YENEEA. The CDR3 bases are TGTGCCAGCAGGTCGGGACTAGCGAGCCACGAGCAGTACTTC. Protein: CASRSGLASHEQYF.

The chain couples TRBV6-8 to TRBJ1-5, with a tentative D call TRBD1 (6 bases). CDR1 MNHGY and CDR2 SAAAGT come from the germline V gene. CDR3 length: 14 amino acids. With 10 bases removed from V and 0 bases from J, the gap between germline ends came to 13 bases. This CDR3 reads CATTQGYSNQPQHF. The DNA for the CDR3 is TGTGCCACCACACAGGGATATAGCAATCAGCCCCAGCATTTT.